These 21 T cell receptor beta chains were all obtained from the same sample, sequenced in a study of T cell responses to AZD1222 COVID-19 vaccine. Sequencing was performed with immunoSEQ multiplex PCR; in TCRdb, only in-frame clones are kept and a portion is missing. The sample shows 100,000 to 150,000 clones, 85% to 90% of them seen only once. The sample in question was peripheral blood, obtained 28 days after the second AZD1222 dose. Receptors originate from an adult who received the AZD1222 COVID-19 vaccine.

V is TRBV18 and J is TRBJ1-5, with D tentatively TRBD1 (6 bases). CDR1 and CDR2 (germline): KGHSH, LQKENI. The V end lost 6 bases, the J end lost 3 bases, and 24 bases lay between the germline ends. The CDR3 is 18 amino acids. The CDR3 sequence: CASSSNGGAGEFNQPQHF. The CDR3 nucleotides read TGTGCCAGCTCCTCTAACGGCGGAGCAGGGGAATTCAATCAGCCCCAGCATTTT.

The chain has TRBV7-2 and TRBJ1-1; D possibly corresponds to TRBD1 (5 bases). Per the germline V gene, CDR1 is SGHTA and CDR2 is FQGNSA. CDR3 length: 14 amino acids. V gave up 1 base and J gave up 6 bases, with 12 bases separating them. The CDR3 here is CASSLDRHRSEAFF. CDR3 nucleotides: TGTGCCAGCAGCTTAGACCGGCACAGGTCTGAAGCTTTCTTT.

V is TRBV19 and J is TRBJ2-7; a weak D match, TRBD2 (6 bases). The CDR3 length is 15 residues. Germline V lookup: CDR1 LNHDA, CDR2 SQIVND (reference sequence). V gave up 3 bases and J gave up 3 bases, with 15 bases separating them. This CDR3 reads CASSIEASAGYEQYF. The CDR3 DNA is TGTGCCAGTAGTATCGAGGCTAGCGCGGGCTACGAGCAGTACTTC.

The chain recombines TRBV6-5 with TRBJ1-2; weak D call: TRBD1 (6 bases). Germline V gene lookup returns CDR1 MNHEY and CDR2 SVGAGI. V was shortened by 5 bases and J by 7 bases, with 20 bases between the two germline ends. This CDR3 has 15 amino acids. The CDR3 nucleotides are TGTGCCAGCAGTCCCCGCCTGGAGGGGGGGGGTGGCTACACCTTC. Translated: CASSPRLEGGGGYTF.

This clone has just a few counts. The chain uses TRBV4-1 and TRBJ1-6, with 7 bases fitting TRBD1. Unmatched junction bases numbered 13, after V lost 1 base and J lost 13 bases. The germline gives CDR1 MGHRA, CDR2 YSYEKL. The CDR3 is made up of 16 amino acids. Here the CDR3 reads CASSQAVRRGLDPLHF. The CDR3 region has the DNA TGCGCCAGCAGCCAAGCGGTGAGAAGGGGGCTGGACCCCCTCCACTTT.

V is TRBV7-6 and J is TRBJ1-6; D uncertain. The V and J ends lost 5 bases and 3 bases respectively, with 11 bases between them. The CDR3 totals 15 residues. Germline V gives CDR1 SGHVS, CDR2 FNYEAQ. CDR3 in DNA: TGTGCCAGCAGCGCCGCAGCGAGCTATAATTCACCCCTCCACTTT. Its translation: CASSAAASYNSPLHF.

The sample holds a few counts of this clone. The genes are TRBV5-1 and TRBJ1-6; no reliable D call. The germline V gene encodes CDR1 SGHRS and CDR2 YFSETQ. This CDR3 is built from 13 residues. V gave up 3 bases and J gave up 6 bases, with 7 bases separating them. The CDR3 nucleotides are TGCGCCAGCAGCTATTACAGTAATTCACCCCTCCACTTT. As protein: CASSYYSNSPLHF.

This clone was counted a single time. This rearrangement joins TRBV4-1 to TRBJ1-2; D not resolved. This CDR3 contains 16 residues. The V and J ends lost 2 bases and 0 bases respectively, with 13 bases between them. Germline CDR1 and CDR2: MGHRA and YSYEKL. The CDR3 is CASSQPDTLANYGYTF. The DNA for the CDR3 is TGCGCCAGCAGCCAACCAGATACCCTGGCTAACTATGGCTACACCTTC.

This sequence joins TRBV3-1 (or the pseudogene TRBV3-2) and TRBJ2-5; the D gene could be TRBD1 or TRBD2 (6 bases each). The V end lost 1 base, the J end lost 1 base, and 13 bases lay between the germline ends. Germline CDR1 is LGHDT and CDR2 is YNNKEL (reference sequence). The CDR3 is made up of 16 amino acids. CDR3 coding DNA: TGTGCCAGCAGCCAAGGGGGGGCGCAGGGCCAAGAGACCCAGTACTTC. This translates into CASSQGGAQGQETQYF.

The chain employs TRBV3-1 (or the pseudogene TRBV3-2) and TRBJ2-1; D could derive from TRBD1 or TRBD2 (5 bases each). The V end lost 1 base, the J end lost 9 bases, and 10 bases lay between the germline ends. The CDR3 extends over 13 amino acids. Germline CDR1 reads LGHDT; CDR2 reads YNNKEL (reference sequence). The CDR3, as DNA: TGTGCCAGCAGCCAAGCCTCAGGGAGTGAGCAGTTCTTC. Translated, it gives CASSQASGSEQFF.

This rearrangement joins TRBV7-9 to TRBJ2-7; D might be TRBD2 (5 bases). This CDR3 is 14 amino acids long. Germline-derived CDR1 and CDR2 are SEHNR and FQNEAQ (reference sequence). V was pared by 7 bases and J by 0 bases, with 13 bases between. CDR3 sequence reads: CASNPGSPSYEQYF. The DNA for the CDR3 is TGTGCCAGCAACCCGGGATCTCCCTCCTACGAGCAGTACTTC. Based on the CDR3 plus reference TRBV7-9 and TRBJ2-7, the full variable domain is DTGVSQNPRHKITKRGQNVTFRCDPISEHNRLYWYRQTLGQGPEFLTYFQNEAQLEKSRLLSDRFSAERPKGSFSTLEIQRTEQGDSAMYLCASNPGSPSYEQYFGPGTRLTVT.

This chain connects TRBV5-1 to TRBJ2-2; 9 bases map to TRBD1. V shed 3 bases, J shed 7 bases, and the junction held 7 bases outside the gene matches. Germline assignment: CDR1 SGHRS and CDR2 YFSETQ. This CDR3 has 15 residues. The CDR3 sequence: CASSSEGTGIGELFF. In DNA form, the CDR3 reads TGCGCCAGCAGCTCCGAAGGGACAGGGATCGGGGAGCTGTTTTTT.

V gene TRBV28 combines with J gene TRBJ1-1; the D gene is possibly TRBD1 (6 bases). The CDR3 totals 18 residues. Deletions cut 6 bases from V and 0 bases from J, with 23 bases between. CDR1 is MDHEN and CDR2 is SYDVKM in the germline V gene. In DNA form, the CDR3 reads TGTGCCAGCAGCCACGTGGGGGCCTCAGCTCCCATGAACACTGAAGCTTTCTTT. Protein: CASSHVGASAPMNTEAFF. Based on the CDR3 plus reference TRBV28 and TRBJ1-1, the full variable domain is DVKVTQSSRYLVKRTGEKVFLECVQDMDHENMFWYRQDPGLGLRLIYFSYDVKMKEKGDIPEGYSVSREKKERFSLILESASTNQTSMYLCASSHVGASAPMNTEAFFGQGTRLTVV.

The genes are TRBV11-2 and TRBJ1-1; possibly TRBD1 for D (5 bases). The CDR3 length is 14 residues. Germline CDR1 is SGHAT and CDR2 is FQNNGV. The V end lost 3 bases, the J end lost 1 base, and 9 bases lay between the germline ends. The CDR3 DNA is TGTGCCAGCAGCTTTCAGGGCGGGAACACTGAAGCTTTCTTT. This sequence encodes CASSFQGGNTEAFF.

This sequence joins TRBV6-5 and TRBJ1-2, with a possible D match to TRBD1 (6 bases). Trimming cost V 6 bases and J 8 bases, with 13 bases left between them. Germline-derived CDR1 and CDR2 are MNHEY and SVGAGI. This CDR3 comprises 12 residues. The CDR3 nucleotides read TGTGCCAGCAGCATACAGGGAGGCGGCTACACCTTC. Translated: CASSIQGGGYTF.

This sequence joins TRBV6-5 and TRBJ2-2; D is uncertain. V dropped 4 bases and J dropped 3 bases, with 6 bases sitting between them. The CDR3 totals 13 residues. Germline V gene sequence: CDR1 MNHEY, CDR2 SVGAGI. In DNA, the CDR3 is TGTGCCAGCAGTTTCGGACACACCGGGGAGCTGTTTTTT. Translating gives CASSFGHTGELFF.

The rearrangement uses TRBV28 and TRBJ1-2; perhaps TRBD1 as D (6 bases). There are 14 residues in the CDR3. V was clipped by 6 bases and J by 7 bases, with 18 bases between them. In germline, CDR1 is MDHEN, CDR2 SYDVKM. The CDR3 here is CASRPGGQGSGYTF. CDR3 bases: TGTGCCAGCAGGCCCGGGGGGCAGGGGAGTGGCTACACCTTC.

The chain combines TRBV28 with TRBJ1-2, with a tentative D call TRBD1 (6 bases). The CDR3 covers 16 residues. Germline V gene lookup returns CDR1 MDHEN and CDR2 SYDVKM. V lost 7 bases to trimming and J lost 2 bases, with 20 bases between them. The DNA for the CDR3 is TGTGCCAGCAATACCGGAGGGGGGGCCTCGAACTATGGCTACACCTTC. Protein: CASNTGGGASNYGYTF.

The chain links TRBV16 to TRBJ1-2; 8 bases are shared with TRBD1. This CDR3 is 14 amino acids long. Per germline, CDR1 KGHSY and CDR2 FQNENV. The V gene end was trimmed by 4 bases and the J gene end by 4 bases; junction bases not matched to a gene: 5. The CDR3 coding sequence is TGTGCCAGCAGCCCCTCAGGGGGCGTCTATGGCTACACCTTC. It translates to CASSPSGGVYGYTF.

The chain uses TRBV11-2 and TRBJ1-5; the D is unclear. This CDR3 contains 13 residues. Germline V lookup: CDR1 SGHAT, CDR2 FQNNGV. The V end was cut by 3 bases, the J end by 3 bases, with 6 bases between. In DNA form, the CDR3 reads TGTGCCAGCAGCTTCACTCCCAATCAGCCCCAGCATTTT. It specifies CASSFTPNQPQHF.

The rearrangement joins TRBV5-4 to TRBJ2-5, with 7 nucleotides matching TRBD2. The CDR3 has 14 amino acids. The germline gives CDR1 SGHNT, CDR2 YYREEE (reference sequence). The V gene end was trimmed by 6 bases and the J gene end by 4 bases; junction bases not matched to a gene: 9. The CDR3 DNA reads as TGTGCCAGCACCCACCGGGGGGAGGGAGAGACCCAGTACTTC. Translating gives CASTHRGEGETQYF.